This T cell receptor (beta chain) was documented in a study of T cell responses to AZD1222 COVID-19 vaccine (dated by TCRdb to the early 2020s). Study-wide context: AZD1222 recipients with second doses at about 4 weeks or about 12 weeks were pooled, because spike-specific TCR depth and breadth did not differ between schedules. A total of over 230 trial participants underwent TCR sequencing, of whom about 210 had received two doses of AZD1222 and 26 had received two doses of the MenACWY control vaccine. Enrollment into the trials was organized by age into subgroups of 18-55, 56-69 and 70-plus years, and those subgroups contained about 160, 30 and 59 TCR-sequenced participants, respectively. Study-level results and caveats: Reportedly, close to half of the unique spike-specific TCRs recognized epitopes lying outside the regions that are mutated in the B.1.351 and B.1.1.7 variants. Participants were mostly white British and included more females than males, and it was suggested by the authors that clonal diversity may have been underestimated. Only a handful of AZD1222 recipients were SARS-CoV-2 seropositive at baseline, limiting conclusions about previously exposed vaccinees. The 56-69-year group was small, and its depth increase did not reach significance, likely because of low power. CD4 TCRs associated with the vaccine covered the entire spike protein, and the dominant responses were in regions 160-218 and 743-854. Because no day 14 peak-response samples were available, the repertoires could be characterized only after the peak T cell response. Spike-specific TCR breadth and depth rose significantly after two AZD1222 doses compared with day 0 and with MenACWY recipients.

The CDR3 regions of human TCRbeta chains were analyzed by immunosequencing. In the paper's pipeline: TCRs in the repertoires were compared against a reference library of SARS-CoV-2-specific TCRs that had been generated with the MIRA antigen-specificity platform. Breadth was defined as the fraction of unique TCRs that were SARS-CoV-2-associated, and depth was defined as the fraction of total T cells that were SARS-CoV-2-associated. Using the MIRA data, each spike-specific TCR was mapped to the spike region that the TCR reacts to and placed in a CD4 or CD8 class. Log10-transformed breadth and depth values were compared by one-way ANOVA with Sidak's multiple comparisons tests. TCRdb retrieved this table from immuneACCESS and kept in-frame rearrangements only. Not all clones are present; in checked studies, unresolved V genes account for under half, and no reason is known for the remainder. V, J and clone size were drawn from that table, and D and trimming were deduced from the DNA. Recorded for this sample are more than 150,000 clones; approximately 92% of them occurred a single time. Jointly, the top ten make up more than 9% of the sample.

To note about this clone: What antigen it recognizes has not been identified. Base qualities are missing; no much larger clone stands one base away.

The time point label, read with the paper, signifies: baseline before first vaccination. Samples from vaccinated people were obtained from the UK trials COV001 and COV002, which included a single-blind randomized controlled phase 2/3 trial of AZD1222 (ChAdOx1 nCoV-19) in healthy adults. For TCRbeta chain sequencing, PBMC samples were collected from trial participants at day 0 and at day 28 after the second dose. Here the sequenced sample was peripheral blood, taken on day 0 of AZD1222 vaccination. The sequence derives from an adult in good health.

The CDR3 region has the sequence CASSILTSGIPYEQYF. The DNA sequence is TGTGCCAGCAGCATATTGACTAGCGGGATCCCCTACGAGCAGTACTTC. The chain links TRBV11-2 with TRBJ2-7, and 11 bases in between align with TRBD2. Looking up the germline V gene yields CDR1 SGHAT and CDR2 FQNNGV. V trim: 5 bases; J trim: 2 bases; unmatched bases: 8. The CDR3 numbers 16 residues from cysteine through phenylalanine. The only DNA kept is the CDR3, 48 bases in frame from the first base.